This TCR beta chain was recorded in a study of beta chain features in type 1 diabetes. Study background: Patients and healthy donors were similar in age, gender and cell yields.

The investigators reverse transcribed all of the isolated RNA, so they sequenced expressed TCRB transcripts. Profiled with immunoSEQ multiplex PCR; TCRdb holds only in-frame clones, not every one. This table has 350,000 to 450,000 clones, roughly 13% appearing once. This clone was seen more than once but under ten times. The sequenced material came from naive CD4+ T cells from blood. This TCR came from a man aged 25-45 years in good health.

The CDR3 region has the DNA TGCAGTGCTAGCGCAGAGACCCAGTACTTC. Translating gives CSASAETQYF. This chain links TRBV20-1 with TRBJ2-5; no clear D. In germline, CDR1 is DFQATT, CDR2 SNEGSKA (reference sequence). Trimming cost V 3 bases and J 4 bases, with 3 bases left between them. The CDR3 covers 10 residues.